The source of this T cell receptor beta chain is a study of blood T cell repertoires in COVID-19 (dated by TCRdb to between 2020 and 2021). About the full investigation: Samples covering the acute and convalescent phases of COVID-19 were provided by collaborators in the United States, Italy and Spain. The prospective study material was composed of cDNA or gDNA derived from T cells, B-cell-depleted T cells, or PBMCs. Subjects who had been exposed to COVID-19, were actively infected with it, or had recovered from it provided the deeply sampled blood TCRbeta repertoires that made up the dataset. The repertoires were released in a freely available public database intended as a resource for research on the immune response to SARS-CoV-2. Samples came from the ongoing ImmuneRACE study (first 160 participants) plus 1,254 subjects from 6 global collaborators. Nearly every sample came with metadata listing a de-identified subject ID, COVID-19 status, age in years and sex. HLA class I and class II types, where available, came from metadata supplied by the sample provider rather than from assay-based typing.

Trimming accounts for 4 bases at V and 6 bases at J, while the number of junction bases matched to no gene is 11. The CDR3 sequence holds 16 residues, the cysteine and phenylalanine included. Left in the record is the CDR3 DNA by itself, 48 bases read in frame from the first base. Reading the germline V gene gives CDR1 MRHNA and CDR2 SNTAGT. Enrolling through a virtual design, the prospective study's participants ranged in age from about 18 to 89 years and lived across 24 United States geographic areas. In the prospective study, cohorts were assigned on the basis of participant-reported clinical history obtained from a screening survey and a study questionnaire. Recovered participants in ImmuneRACE Cohort 3 were defined by two consecutive negative NP/OP PCR tests, clearance by a healthcare professional, or resolution of symptoms. In the prospective study, whole blood, serum and a nasopharyngeal or oropharyngeal swab were collected from each participant by mobile phlebotomists. Additional blood draws and questionnaires over a 2-month period could optionally be provided by prospective study participants. Blood samples from the prospective study were shipped frozen or at room temperature prior to DNA extraction.

Worth noting for this clone: Its recognized antigen is unknown. The input lacks base qualities; no much larger clone sits a single base away.

TCRbeta CDR3 regions were amplified from genomic DNA using the immunoSEQ Assay, a bias-controlled multiplex PCR. For the original study's pipeline: The number of nucleated cells in each sample was estimated by amplification of reference gene primers within the assay. To quantify the absolute abundance of each unique TCRbeta CDR3 rearrangement, sequence reads were collapsed and filtered. For each sample, productive Simpson clonality was calculated by taking the square root of Simpson's diversity index across productive rearrangements. The source is immuneACCESS, and TCRdb retained only in-frame sequences with V and J called. Part of the clones is not carried over; for the studies checked, unresolved V genes explain less than half of this, and the remainder is unexplained. The DNA gave D and trimming, while V, J and clone size come from that table. The sample table records approximately 160,000 clones; around 84% of these occur just once. Of the sample, roughly 6% falls within the top ten clones.

Broader findings and caveats from the paper: The amount of clinical and demographic metadata varied by source and participant and was provided uncurated.

The source material was PBMCs or T cells enriched from blood (not recorded which). The receptor chain draws on TRBV6-4 and TRBJ2-1; 8 middle bases align to TRBD2. The source is a man aged 35 to 55 who had recovered from COVID-19. The CDR3 region: CASSASPSGGRNEQFF. The DNA is TGTGCCAGCAGTGCCTCACCCAGCGGGGGACGCAATGAGCAGTTCTTC.